This T cell receptor beta chain stems from a study of T cells in Graves' hyperthyroidism and ophthalmopathy (dated by TCRdb to about 2019). Regarding the study in general: Peripheral blood was collected at initial diagnosis, before any treatment. In addition, the study compared T-cell repertoires in thyroid tissue and in blood from about 6 Graves' hyperthyroidism patients. TCR V-J signatures able to tell the groups apart were searched for in a discovery cohort of 90 to 100 patients, of whom 43 had Graves' ophthalmopathy and about 60 had stable Graves' hyperthyroidism. Following sampling, methimazole starting at 30 mg daily was given to hyperthyroidism patients, and high-dose intravenous methylprednisolone was given to ophthalmopathy patients. The roughly 94 discovery patients were randomly split 7:3 into training and test sets. According to the paper, TCR Vbeta CDR3 sequencing was carried out on roughly 130 peripheral blood samples, which came from 40 to 45 ophthalmopathy, 75 or so hyperthyroidism and approximately 17 progressor patients. An independent validation cohort of about 19 hyperthyroidism patients and approximately 16 patients who later progressed to ophthalmopathy tested prospective prediction of ophthalmopathy.

V was cut back by 6 bases and J by 1 base, leaving a gap of 19 bases between them. The CDR1 and CDR2 encoded by the germline V gene are SGHRS and YFSETQ. The CDR3 spans 16 residues, from the cysteine through the phenylalanine. This entry keeps only the CDR3 DNA: 48 bases, framed from base 1. Amplification of TCR beta CDR3 regions was carried out from RNA transcripts. The first round of RT-PCR for the TCR CDR3 was performed with the HTBI primer set and the Qiagen OneStep RT-PCR kit. Libraries were constructed in a second round of multiplex PCR, after which size selection and purification were carried out. Sequencing of the libraries was done on an Illumina HiSeq2000 using paired-end 100 bp reads. The original methods were these. SOAPnuke was used to process the raw data, with reads discarded if the reads contained adapters or uncalled bases, had a mean Phred below 15, or lacked an exact constant-primer or identifier match. COPE v1.2.5 was used to merge high-quality paired reads, and clonotypes were defined as unique nucleotide sequences. Clonotypes were aligned to IMGT TRBV, TRBD and TRBJ reference segments using MiTCR v1.1. Analysis was restricted to V-J combinations with a frequency above 0.0001, which covered over 98% of repertoires. The TCS score was defined as F50 (clonal expansion) divided by E x V (chaos), with BLOSUM62-based TCRdist calculated between CDR3 peptides within each V-J. Welch's t-statistics and random forest reduced fewer than 550 V-J features to 10 to 15, which were used in a naive Bayes classifier (R e1071). TCRdb reworked the public reads: Q25 trimming with fastp, MiXCR clone assembly, productive beta chains retained. Duplicate CDR3 protein sequences are folded into a single record with the most common DNA and genes. The V and J calls and clone size are TCRdb's, not the authors'. Within this sample are about 500,000 distinct CDR3 sequences, with roughly 15% of them counted one time only. The ten largest clones take up 25% to 30% of the sample.

Findings and caveats that apply to the study as a whole: A 13 V-J signature model separated ophthalmopathy from stable hyperthyroidism, with just over 85% sensitivity and 81.08% specificity in cross-validation and 80%/75% in testing. No statistical method was used to set the sample size in advance, and investigators knew the group allocation. Most expanded thyroid clonotypes (frequency above 0.001) were also detected in blood, suggesting blood repertoires may reflect thyroid immune responses. In validation, the model predicted progression to ophthalmopathy with 60% to 71% sensitivity and 72.22% specificity, a median of 6.5 months before onset.

This clonotype was recorded many times. Its antigen remains undetermined. Per-nucleotide qualities are absent, and no much larger clonotype sits a single base away. Ophthalmopathy patients had moderately to severely active disease, with a Clinical Activity Score of 3 or more, a NOSPECS grade of 4 or more, and a disease duration of less than 3 months. The study excluded patients with uncontrolled infections, other autoimmune diseases, pregnancy or lactation. Clinical symptoms, serum thyroxine and TRAb, thyroid ultrasound, and orbital computed tomography formed the basis for the diagnoses. PBMCs were separated from over 9 ml of fresh peripheral blood using Ficoll-Paque density gradient centrifugation. Trizol reagent was used to extract total RNA, and RNA quality was then checked on an Agilent 2100 Bioanalyzer.

This receptor chain uses TRBV5-1 and TRBJ1-1; confidence is insufficient to name the D gene. The receptor comes from a woman in her twenties or thirties with Graves' ophthalmopathy. Source material: blood. The DNA sequence is as follows: TGCGCCAGCACACGGCGGGATGCAAGTCAGAACACTGAAGCTTTCTTT. Its protein product is CASTRRDASQNTEAFF.